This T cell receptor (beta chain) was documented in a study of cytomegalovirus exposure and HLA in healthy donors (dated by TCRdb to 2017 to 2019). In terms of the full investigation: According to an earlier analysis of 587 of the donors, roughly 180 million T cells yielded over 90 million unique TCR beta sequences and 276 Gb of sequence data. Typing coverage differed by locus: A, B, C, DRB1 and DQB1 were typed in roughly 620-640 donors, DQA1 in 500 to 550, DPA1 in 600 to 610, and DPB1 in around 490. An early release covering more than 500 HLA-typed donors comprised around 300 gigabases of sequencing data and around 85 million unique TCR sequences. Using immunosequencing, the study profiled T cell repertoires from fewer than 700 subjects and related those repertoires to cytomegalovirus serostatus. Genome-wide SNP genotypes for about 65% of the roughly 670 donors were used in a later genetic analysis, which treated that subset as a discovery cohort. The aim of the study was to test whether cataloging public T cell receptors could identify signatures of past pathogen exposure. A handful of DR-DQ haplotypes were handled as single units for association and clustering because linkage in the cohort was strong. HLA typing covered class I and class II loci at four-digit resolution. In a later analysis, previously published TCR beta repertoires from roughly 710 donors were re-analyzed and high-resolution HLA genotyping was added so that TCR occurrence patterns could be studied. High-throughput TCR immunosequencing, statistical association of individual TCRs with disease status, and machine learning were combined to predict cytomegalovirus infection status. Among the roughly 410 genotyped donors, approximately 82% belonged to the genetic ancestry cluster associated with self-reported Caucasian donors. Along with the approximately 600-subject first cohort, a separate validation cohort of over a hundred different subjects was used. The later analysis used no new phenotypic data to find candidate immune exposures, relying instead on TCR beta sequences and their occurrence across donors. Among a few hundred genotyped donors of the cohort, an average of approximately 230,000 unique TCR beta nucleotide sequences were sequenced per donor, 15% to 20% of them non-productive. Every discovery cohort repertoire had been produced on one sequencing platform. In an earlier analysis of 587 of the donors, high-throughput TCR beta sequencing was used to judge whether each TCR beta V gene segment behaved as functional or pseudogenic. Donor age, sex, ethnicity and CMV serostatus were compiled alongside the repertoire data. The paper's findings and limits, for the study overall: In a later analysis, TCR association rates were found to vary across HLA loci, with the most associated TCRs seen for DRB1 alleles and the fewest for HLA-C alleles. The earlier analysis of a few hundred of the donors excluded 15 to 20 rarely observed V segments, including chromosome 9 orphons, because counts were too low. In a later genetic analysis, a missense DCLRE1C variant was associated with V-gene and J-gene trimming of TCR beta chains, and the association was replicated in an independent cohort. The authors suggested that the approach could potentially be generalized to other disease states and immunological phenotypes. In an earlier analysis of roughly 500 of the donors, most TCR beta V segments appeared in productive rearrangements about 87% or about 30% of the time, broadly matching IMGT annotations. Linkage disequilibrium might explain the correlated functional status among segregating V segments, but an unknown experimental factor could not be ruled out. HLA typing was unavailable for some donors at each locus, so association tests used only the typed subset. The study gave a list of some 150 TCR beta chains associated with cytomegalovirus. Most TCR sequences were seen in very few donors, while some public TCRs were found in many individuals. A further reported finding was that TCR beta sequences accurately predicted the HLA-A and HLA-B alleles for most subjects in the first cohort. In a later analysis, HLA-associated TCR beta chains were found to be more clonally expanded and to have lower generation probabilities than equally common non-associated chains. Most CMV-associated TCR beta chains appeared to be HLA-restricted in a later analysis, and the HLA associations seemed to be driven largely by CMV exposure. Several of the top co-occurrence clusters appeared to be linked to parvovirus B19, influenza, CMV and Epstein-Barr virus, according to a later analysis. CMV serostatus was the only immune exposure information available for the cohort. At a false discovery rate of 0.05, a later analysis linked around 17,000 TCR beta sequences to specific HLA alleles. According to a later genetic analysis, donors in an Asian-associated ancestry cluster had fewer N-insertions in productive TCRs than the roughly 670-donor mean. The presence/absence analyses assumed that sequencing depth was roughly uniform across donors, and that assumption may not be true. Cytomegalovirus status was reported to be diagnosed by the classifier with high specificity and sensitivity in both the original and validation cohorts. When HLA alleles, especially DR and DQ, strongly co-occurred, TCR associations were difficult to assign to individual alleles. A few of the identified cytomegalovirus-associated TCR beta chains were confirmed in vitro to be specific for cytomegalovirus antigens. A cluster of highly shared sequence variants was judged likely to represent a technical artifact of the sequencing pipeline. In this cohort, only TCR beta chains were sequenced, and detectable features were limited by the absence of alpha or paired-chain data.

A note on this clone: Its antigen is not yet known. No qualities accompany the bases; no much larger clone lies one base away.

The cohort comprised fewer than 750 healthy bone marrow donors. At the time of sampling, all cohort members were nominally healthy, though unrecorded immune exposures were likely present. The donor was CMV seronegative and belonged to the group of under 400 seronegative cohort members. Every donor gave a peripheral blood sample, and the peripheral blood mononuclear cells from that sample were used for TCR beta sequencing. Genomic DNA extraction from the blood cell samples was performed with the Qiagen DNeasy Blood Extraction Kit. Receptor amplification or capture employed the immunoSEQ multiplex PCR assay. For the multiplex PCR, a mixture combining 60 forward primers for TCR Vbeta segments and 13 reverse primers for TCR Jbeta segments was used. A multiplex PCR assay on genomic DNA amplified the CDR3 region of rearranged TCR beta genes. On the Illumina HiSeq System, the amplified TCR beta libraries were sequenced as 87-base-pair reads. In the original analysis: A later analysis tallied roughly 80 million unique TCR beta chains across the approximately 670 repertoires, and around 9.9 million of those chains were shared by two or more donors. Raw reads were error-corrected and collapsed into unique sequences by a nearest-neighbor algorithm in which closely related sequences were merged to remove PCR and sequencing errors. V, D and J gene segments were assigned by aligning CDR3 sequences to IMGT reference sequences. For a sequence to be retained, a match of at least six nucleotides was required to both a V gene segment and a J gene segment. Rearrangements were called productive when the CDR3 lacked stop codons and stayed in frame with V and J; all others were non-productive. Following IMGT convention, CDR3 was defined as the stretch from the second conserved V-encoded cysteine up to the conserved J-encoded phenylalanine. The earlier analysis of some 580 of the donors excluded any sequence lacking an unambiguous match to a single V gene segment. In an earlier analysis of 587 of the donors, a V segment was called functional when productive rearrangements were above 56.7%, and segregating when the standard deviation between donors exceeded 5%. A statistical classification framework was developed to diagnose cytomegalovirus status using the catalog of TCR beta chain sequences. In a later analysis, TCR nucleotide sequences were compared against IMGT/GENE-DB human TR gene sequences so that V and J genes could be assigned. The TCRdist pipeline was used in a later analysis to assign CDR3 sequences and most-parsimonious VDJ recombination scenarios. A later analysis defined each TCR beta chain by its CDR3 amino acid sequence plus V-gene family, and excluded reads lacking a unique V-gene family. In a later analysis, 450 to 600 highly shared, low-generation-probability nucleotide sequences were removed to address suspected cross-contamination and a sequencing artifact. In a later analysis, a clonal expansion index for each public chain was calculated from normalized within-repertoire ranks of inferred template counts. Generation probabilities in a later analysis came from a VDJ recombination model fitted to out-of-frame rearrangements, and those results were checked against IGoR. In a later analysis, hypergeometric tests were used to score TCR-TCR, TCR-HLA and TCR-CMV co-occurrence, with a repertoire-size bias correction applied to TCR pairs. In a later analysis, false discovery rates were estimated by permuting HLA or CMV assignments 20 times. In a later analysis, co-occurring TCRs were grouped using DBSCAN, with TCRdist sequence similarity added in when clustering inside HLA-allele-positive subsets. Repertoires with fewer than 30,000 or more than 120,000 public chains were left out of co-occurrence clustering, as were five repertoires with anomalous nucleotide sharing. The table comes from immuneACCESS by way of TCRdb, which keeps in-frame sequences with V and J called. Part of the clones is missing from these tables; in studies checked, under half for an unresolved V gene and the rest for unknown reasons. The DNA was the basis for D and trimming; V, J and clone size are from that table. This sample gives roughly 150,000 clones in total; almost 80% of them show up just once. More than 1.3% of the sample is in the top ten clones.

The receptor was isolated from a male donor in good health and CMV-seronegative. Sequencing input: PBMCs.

The nucleotides are TGTGCCAGCAGCGAAACCGGAGTTTACAATGAGCAGTTCTTC. Its amino acids are CASSETGVYNEQFF. The rearranged segments are TRBV7-6 and TRBJ2-1; the D gene assignment is ambiguous. The junction shows trimming of 5 bases on V and 4 bases on J, plus 12 bases between the germline ends. The germline V gene specifies SGHVS as CDR1 and FNYEAQ as CDR2. The CDR3, from cysteine to phenylalanine, totals 14 residues. Only the CDR3 DNA is retained, 42 bases long and in frame from the first base.